These T cell receptor beta chains were read from a single sample in a study of shared clonotypes between healthy human individuals. The table came from immunoSEQ multiplex PCR; TCRdb's copy has only in-frame clones and leaves some out. This sample has 2 million to 2.5 million clones, with 93% found just once. Sequencing was carried out using naive CD4+ T cells from PBMCs. The receptors stem from a man younger than 30 in good health. Some clones in this sample may be carry-over from other donors' samples. The CDR3 runs from the conserved cysteine through the conserved F or W. A D gene is named only where the DNA matches it firmly. The size field is filled for only some rows; it gives once, few, many or a size class.

J,V,D,size,DNA,CDR3
TRBJ1-5,TRBV28,TRBD1,once,TGTGCCAGCATCGGGCAGGGGGCGCAGCCCCAGCATTTT,CASIGQGAQPQHF
TRBJ1-2,TRBV2,TRBD1,-,TGTGCCAGCAGTCCAGGGGGCTATGGCTACACCTTC,CASSPGGYGYTF
TRBJ2-3,TRBV28,-,-,TGTGCCAGCAGTACTTGGGGGAGCACAGATACGCAGTATTTT,CASSTWGSTDTQYF
TRBJ2-5,TRBV2,-,-,TGTGCCAGCAGTGGGGCAAGACAGTACTTCCAAGAGACCCAGTACTTC,CASSGARQYFQETQYF
TRBJ2-7,TRBV6-5,-,-,TGTGCCAGCAGTTACCAACAGGGCTCCTACGAGCAGTACTTC,CASSYQQGSYEQYF
TRBJ1-2,TRBV18,TRBD1,-,TGTGCCAGCTCACAACGGGGGACAGGGGATGGCTACACCTTC,CASSQRGTGDGYTF
TRBJ1-1,TRBV2,-,few,TGTGCCAGCAGTGAAGCTGGCCGGGGTGAAGCTTTCTTT,CASSEAGRGEAFF
TRBJ2-7,TRBV19,TRBD2,-,TGTGCCAGTACGAGGACTAGCGGGAGGGGGGAGCAGTACTTC,CASTRTSGRGEQYF
TRBJ2-1,TRBV5-1,-,once,TGCGCCAGCTCGTTTGGGTTGGGTAATGAGCAGTTCTTC,CASSFGLGNEQFF
TRBJ2-1,TRBV15,-,-,TGTGCCACCAGCAGACCCTTCAATGAGCAGTTCTTC,CATSRPFNEQFF
TRBJ1-5,TRBV7-3,-,-,TGTGCCAGCAGCTCCGATCGCAATCAGCCCCAGCATTTT,CASSSDRNQPQHF
TRBJ2-1,TRBV4-1,-,-,TGCGCCAGCAGCCAGGGGACGGAACGGGCCTACAATGAGCAGTTCTTC,CASSQGTERAYNEQFF
TRBJ2-7,TRBV5-1,TRBD1,-,TGCGCCAGCAGCCATTCGACAGGGGACGAGCAGTACTTC,CASSHSTGDEQYF
TRBJ1-5,TRBV10-3,-,once,TGTGCCACCTCCAAGGACAGCTTCAATCAGCCCCAGCATTTT,CATSKDSFNQPQHF
TRBJ2-7,TRBV10-2,-,-,TGCGCCAGCAGTGAGCCCCTCGGCCAGGGCTACGAGCAGTACTTC,CASSEPLGQGYEQYF
TRBJ1-5,TRBV7-9,-,-,TGTGCCAGCCGCCAAGACTTGGTGGGGTACCAGCCCCAGCATTTT,CASRQDLVGYQPQHF
TRBJ1-4,TRBV15,-,-,TGTGCCACCAGCAGAGATATCAGTAATGAAAAACTGTTTTTT,CATSRDISNEKLFF
TRBJ2-7,TRBV28,TRBD1,-,TGTGCCAGCAGTTCCGGGACAGTCCTGGACGAGCAGTACTTC,CASSSGTVLDEQYF
TRBJ1-4,TRBV9,-,once,TGTGCCAGCAGCGCGGAAGGGGGACCACGCGAAAAACTGTTTTTT,CASSAEGGPREKLFF
TRBJ2-1,TRBV4-2,-,once,TGTGCCAGCAGCCAACTTGCAAGCAGGGGTCCCTACAATGAGCAGTTCTTC,CASSQLASRGPYNEQFF
TRBJ2-3,TRBV11-1,-,-,TGTGCCAGCAGCTTAGGGGGGGGCACAGATACGCAGTATTTT,CASSLGGGTDTQYF
TRBJ2-5,TRBV7-8,-,-,TGTGCCAGCAGCCCGGACCTTGGGGGGACCCAGTACTTC,CASSPDLGGTQYF
TRBJ1-1,TRBV28,-,-,TGTGCCAGCAGCACAACAGGGCCGAACACTGAAGCTTTCTTT,CASSTTGPNTEAFF
TRBJ2-6,TRBV6-1,TRBD1,once,TGTGCCAGCAGGGATGGGACAGCTGGGGCCAACGTCCTGACTTTC,CASRDGTAGANVLTF
TRBJ2-3,TRBV9,TRBD2,-,TGTGCCAGCAGCGTAGGTACTAGCGGGAGAGATACGCAGTATTTT,CASSVGTSGRDTQYF
TRBJ1-3,TRBV27,-,-,TGTGCCAGCAGTTCCCTTCTTACGGCTACCTCTGGAAACACCATATATTTT,CASSSLLTATSGNTIYF
TRBJ2-5,TRBV29-1,-,-,TGCAGCGTTGGTCTTCTGGTCGGGACCCAGTACTTC,CSVGLLVGTQYF
TRBJ1-2,TRBV4-1,-,-,TGCGCCAGCAGCCAAGATACGGGGGGCGCACAATTC,CASSQDTGGAQF
TRBJ1-5,TRBV7-8,TRBD1,-,TGTGCCAGCAGCTCGTTACAGGGGGACGGCAATCAGCCCCAGCATTTT,CASSSLQGDGNQPQHF
TRBJ1-4,TRBV28,TRBD1,once,TGTGCCAGCAGAGGACAGGTCAATGAAAAACTGTTTTTT,CASRGQVNEKLFF
TRBJ1-1,TRBV19,-,-,TGTGCCAGTAGTATCCCACTAAAGAACACTGAAGCTTTCTTT,CASSIPLKNTEAFF
TRBJ1-2,TRBV6-6,-,once,TGTGCCAGCAGTTACCCCCAACAGGGAAATGACGGCTACACCTTC,CASSYPQQGNDGYTF
TRBJ2-3,TRBV7-3,-,-,TGTGCCAGCAGCTTAACCGGGCAGACTAGCACAGATACGCAGTATTTT,CASSLTGQTSTDTQYF
TRBJ2-5,TRBV4-1,TRBD2,-,TGCGCCAGCAGCCTAGGGACTAGCGGGGCCGGGTACCAAGAGACCCAGTACTTC,CASSLGTSGAGYQETQYF
TRBJ1-6,TRBV7-6,-,-,TGTGCCAGCAGCTTAGGGTCGAATTCACCCCTCCACTTT,CASSLGSNSPLHF
TRBJ2-5,TRBV9,-,-,TGTGCCAGCAGCGTAGAGGCATTCCAAGAGACCCAGTACTTC,CASSVEAFQETQYF
TRBJ1-1,TRBV30,-,-,TGTGCCTGGAGTTCGAACATGAACACTGAAGCTTTCTTT,CAWSSNMNTEAFF
TRBJ1-1,TRBV28,-,-,TGTGCCAGCAGTACCATCGGAGATTGGAACACTGAAGCTTTCTTT,CASSTIGDWNTEAFF
TRBJ2-7,TRBV6-1,-,-,TGTGCCAGCAGAAGGTTTTCCTACGAGCAGTACTTC,CASRRFSYEQYF
TRBJ2-5,TRBV7-6,-,-,TGTGCCAGCAGCTTAGGACCAGGGTTAGAGACCCAGTACTTC,CASSLGPGLETQYF
TRBJ2-7,TRBV18,TRBD2,-,TGTGCCAGCTCACCACCGAGGCTAGCGGGAGGAGGGGAGCAGTACTTC,CASSPPRLAGGGEQYF
TRBJ2-3,TRBV7-9,TRBD1,-,TGTGCCAGCAGCATTAGACAGGGGTTGCCAGATACGCAGTATTTT,CASSIRQGLPDTQYF
TRBJ1-5,TRBV28,TRBD1,-,TGTGCCAGCATTGCCGGGACAGCCCCACGGCCCCAGCATTTT,CASIAGTAPRPQHF
TRBJ2-1,TRBV5-4,-,-,TGTGCCAGCAGCCGATCCACCGGGACGGCCTCCTACAATGAGCAGTTCTTC,CASSRSTGTASYNEQFF